This TCR beta chain is from a study of shared clonotypes between healthy human individuals. Study outcomes and limitations: Memory subsets generally showed smaller estimated richness than naive subsets did.

Notes on this clone: The antigen remains undetermined.

Only Caucasian adults living in Nashville, Tennessee served as donors. TCRdb keeps only in-frame clones here, not all; method: immunoSEQ multiplex PCR. The table has over a million clones, 98% to 99% seen once. The germline V gene has CDR1 SQVTM and CDR2 ANQGSEA. The CDR3 length is 15 residues. V was shortened by 6 bases and J by 9 bases, with 24 bases between the two germline ends. The source material was naive CD4+ T cells sorted from blood. The subset was: CD45RA+ positively selected. V gene TRBV29-1 combines with J gene TRBJ2-1, with D tentatively TRBD2 (5 bases). The receptor comes from a man in his thirties or forties in good health. DNA of the CDR3: TGCAGCGTCGCGAATATCCGGGGTGTAAGCAGTGAGCAGTTCTTC. Translated: CSVANIRGVSSEQFF.